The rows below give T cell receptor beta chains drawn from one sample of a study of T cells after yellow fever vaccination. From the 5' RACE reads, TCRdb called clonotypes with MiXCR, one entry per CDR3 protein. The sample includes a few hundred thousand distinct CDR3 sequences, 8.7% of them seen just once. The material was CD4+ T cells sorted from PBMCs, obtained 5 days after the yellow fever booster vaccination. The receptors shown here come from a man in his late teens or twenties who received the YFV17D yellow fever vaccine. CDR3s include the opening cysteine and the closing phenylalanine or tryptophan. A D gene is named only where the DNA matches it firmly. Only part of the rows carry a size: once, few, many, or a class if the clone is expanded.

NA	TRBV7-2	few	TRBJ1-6	CASSLAPQASSYNSPLHF	TGTGCCAGCAGCTTAGCTCCACAGGCGAGCTCCTATAATTCACCCCTCCACTTT
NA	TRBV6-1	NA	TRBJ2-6	CASPSPGANVLTF	TGTGCCAGCCCATCCCCTGGGGCCAACGTCCTGACTTTC
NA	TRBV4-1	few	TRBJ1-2	CASLQMAGERGYTF	TGCGCCAGCCTCCAGATGGCGGGGGAACGGGGCTACACCTTC
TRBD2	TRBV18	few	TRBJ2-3	CASSPLSLAGIDTQYF	TGTGCCAGCTCACCACTTTCGCTAGCGGGAATAGATACGCAGTATTTT
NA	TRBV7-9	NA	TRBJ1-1	CASSFVGGGTEAFF	TGTGCCAGCAGCTTCGTTGGGGGCGGCACTGAAGCTTTCTTT
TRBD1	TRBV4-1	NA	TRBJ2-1	CASRGRTGPEQFF	TGCGCCAGCAGGGGGCGGACAGGCCCTGAGCAGTTCTTC
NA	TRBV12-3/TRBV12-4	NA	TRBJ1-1	CASSMSGGLRAFF	TGTGCCAGCAGCATGTCGGGGGGACTGCGGGCTTTCTTT
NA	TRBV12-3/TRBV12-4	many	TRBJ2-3	CASSPQTRGEQYF	TGTGCCAGCAGTCCGCAGACCAGAGGAGAGCAGTATTTT
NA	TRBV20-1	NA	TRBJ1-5	CSARDNRRLSNQPQHF	TGCAGTGCTAGAGATAACCGACGTTTGAGCAATCAGCCCCAGCATTTT
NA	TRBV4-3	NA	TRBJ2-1	CAAAQRIRGPGFNEQFF	TGCGCCGCAGCTCAAAGAATACGGGGGCCCGGCTTCAATGAGCAGTTCTTC
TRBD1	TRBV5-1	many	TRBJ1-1	CASSNRDRGEAFF	TGCGCCAGCAGCAACCGGGACAGGGGCGAAGCTTTCTTT
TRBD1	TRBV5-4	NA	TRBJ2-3	CASSMDRVTDTQYF	TGTGCCAGCAGCATGGACAGGGTAACAGATACGCAGTATTTT
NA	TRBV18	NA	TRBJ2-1	CASSPLGAGFDEQFF	TGTGCCAGCTCACCACTGGGGGCTGGTTTCGATGAGCAGTTCTTC
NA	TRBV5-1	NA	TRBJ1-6	CASREDYSPLHF	TGCGCCAGCAGGGAGGATTATTCACCCCTCCACTTT
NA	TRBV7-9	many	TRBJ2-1	CASSLGADNEQFF	TGTGCCAGCAGCTTGGGAGCGGACAATGAGCAGTTCTTC
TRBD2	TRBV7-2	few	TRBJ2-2	CASSRDYLNTGELFF	TGTGCCAGCAGCCGGGACTACCTGAACACCGGGGAGCTGTTTTTT
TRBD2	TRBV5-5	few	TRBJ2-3	CASSPMSGGVTDTQYF	TGTGCCAGCAGTCCGATGAGCGGGGGGGTCACAGATACGCAGTATTTT
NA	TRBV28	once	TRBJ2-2	CASSFLPMLSFRPNLTGELFF	TGTGCCAGCAGTTTTCTGCCCATGTTATCGTTTCGGCCCAACTTAACCGGGGAGCTGTTTTTT
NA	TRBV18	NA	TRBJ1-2	CASSPSGMASYGYTF	TGTGCCAGCTCACCCTCGGGGATGGCGAGCTATGGCTACACCTTC
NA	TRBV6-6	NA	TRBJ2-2	CASGGAVGELFF	TGTGCCAGCGGGGGGGCTGTCGGGGAGCTGTTTTTT
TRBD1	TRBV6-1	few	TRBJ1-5	CASRLGQGVGQPQHF	TGTGCCAGCAGGCTTGGACAGGGGGTCGGGCAGCCCCAGCATTTT
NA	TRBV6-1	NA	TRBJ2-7	CASSEEVPGYEQYF	TGTGCCAGCAGTGAAGAGGTTCCGGGCTACGAGCAGTACTTC
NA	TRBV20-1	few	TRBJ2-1	CSARATGRNEQFF	TGCAGTGCTAGGGCGACAGGACGCAATGAGCAGTTCTTC
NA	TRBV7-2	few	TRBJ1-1	CASSGGGGRGTEPFF	TGTGCCAGCAGCGGGGGTGGGGGTAGGGGCACTGAACCTTTCTTT
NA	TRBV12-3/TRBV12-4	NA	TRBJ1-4	CASSFGLYNEKLFF	TGTGCCAGCAGTTTTGGACTCTACAATGAAAAACTGTTTTTT
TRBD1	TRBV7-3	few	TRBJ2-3	CASSSSGQGRTQYF	TGTGCCAGCAGCTCCTCGGGACAGGGCCGTACGCAGTATTTT
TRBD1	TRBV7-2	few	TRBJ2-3	CASSTDRGTDTQYF	TGTGCCAGCAGCACCGACAGGGGCACAGATACGCAGTATTTT
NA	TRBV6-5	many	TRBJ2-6	CASSYEGVPTSGANVLTF	TGTGCCAGCAGTTACGAGGGGGTCCCTACCTCTGGGGCCAACGTCCTGACTTTC
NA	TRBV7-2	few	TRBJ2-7	CASSFPTGEQYF	TGTGCCAGCAGCTTCCCGACAGGCGAGCAGTACTTC
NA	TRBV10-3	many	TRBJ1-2	CAISERDFYGYTF	TGTGCCATCAGCGAACGAGACTTCTATGGCTACACCTTC
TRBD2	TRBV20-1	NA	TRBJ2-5	CSARSRGGTQETQYF	TGCAGTGCTAGGTCTCGGGGGGGGACGCAAGAGACCCAGTACTTC
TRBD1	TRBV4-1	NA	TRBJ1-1	CASSQGRAGGPEAFF	TGCGCCAGCAGCCAAGGGCGGGCAGGGGGTCCTGAAGCTTTCTTT
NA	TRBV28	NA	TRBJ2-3	CASSLLARVDTQYF	TGTGCCAGCAGTTTACTAGCCAGGGTGGATACGCAGTATTTT
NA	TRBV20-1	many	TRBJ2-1	CSARSWTIDEQFF	TGCAGTGCTAGATCGTGGACTATCGATGAGCAGTTCTTC
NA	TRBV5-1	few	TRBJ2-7	CASSLVGQGRYEQYF	TGCGCCAGCAGCTTGGTGGGACAAGGGCGCTACGAGCAGTACTTC
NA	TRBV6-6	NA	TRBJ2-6	CASSRDNGANVLTF	TGTGCCAGCAGTAGGGACAACGGGGCCAACGTCCTGACTTTC
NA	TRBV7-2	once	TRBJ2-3	CASSLPGAVQKTQYF	TGTGCCAGCAGCCTCCCCGGAGCCGTGCAGAAGACGCAGTATTTT
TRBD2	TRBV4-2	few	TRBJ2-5	CASSQGRGIAGGMEETQYF	TGTGCCAGCAGCCAAGGCAGAGGGATAGCGGGGGGGATGGAGGAGACCCAGTACTTC